These T cell receptor beta chains were read from a single sample in a study of blood T cells in healthy people across ages. One entry per CDR3 protein results from TCRdb running MiXCR on the 5' RACE reads. Of fewer than 2,000,000 distinct CDR3 sequences detected, roughly 32% appear once; the ten largest clones hold around 10%. The specimen sequenced was blood. Receptors originate from a woman aged 30 to 39 in good health. CDR3s include the opening cysteine and the closing phenylalanine or tryptophan. A D gene is named only where the DNA matches it firmly. The size entry is marked missing in some rows and otherwise reads once, few, many or a size class.

TRBJ2-7 | NA | NA | TRBV5-1 | TGCGCCAGCGCGGCAGGGATTGGGGACGAGCAGTACTTC | CASAAGIGDEQYF
TRBJ2-3 | few | TRBD2 | TRBV10-3 | TGTGCCATCAGTGCTCTAGCGGGAGTAGGGGGAGATACGCAGTATTTT | CAISALAGVGGDTQYF
TRBJ2-3 | NA | TRBD2 | TRBV12-3/TRBV12-4 | TGTGCCAGCAGCGCGGGAGGGAGCATAGGTACGCAGTATTTT | CASSAGGSIGTQYF
TRBJ2-5 | NA | TRBD1 | TRBV25-1 | TGTGCCAGCAGTGAAGGGGACAGGGGGTTCCGGGAGACCCAGTACTTC | CASSEGDRGFRETQYF
TRBJ1-5 | NA | NA | TRBV6-1 | TGTGCCAGCAGTGAAGCGTCAGGGAATCAGCCCCAGCATTTT | CASSEASGNQPQHF
TRBJ2-7 | many | NA | TRBV21-1 | TGTGCCAGCAGCATATGGTCAGGGCTCACCTACGAGCAGTACTTC | CASSIWSGLTYEQYF
TRBJ2-7 | many | TRBD1 | TRBV15 | TGTGCCACCAGCAGACCCGGGACAGGGGGCGTCGAGCAGTACTTC | CATSRPGTGGVEQYF
TRBJ2-3 | NA | NA | TRBV24-1 | TGTGCCACCAGTGAACCCGGCCAGGAGCCAGATACGCAGTATTTT | CATSEPGQEPDTQYF
TRBJ2-1 | few | TRBD2 | TRBV6-2/TRBV6-3 | TGTGCCAGCAGTTCACATAGCGGGGGGGCCGGGAATGAGCAGTTCTTC | CASSSHSGGAGNEQFF
TRBJ1-1 | NA | NA | TRBV7-2 | TGTGCCAGCTGGGATGGCACTGAAGCTTTCTTT | CASWDGTEAFF
TRBJ1-1 | few | NA | TRBV12-3/TRBV12-4 | TGTGCCAGCAGCCCTCATTCGCTCTTGGCTTTCTTT | CASSPHSLLAFF
TRBJ2-3 | NA | TRBD2 | TRBV7-3 | TGTGCCAGCAGCTCGTCTAGCGGGGGGGCAGATACGCCGTATTTT | CASSSSSGGADTPYF
TRBJ1-1 | many | NA | TRBV20-1 | TGCAGTGCTTCCAGGGGAACTGAAGCTTTCTTT | CSASRGTEAFF
TRBJ2-1 | NA | NA | TRBV3-1 | TGTGCCAGCAGCCATGCCGGTAGGCCTGGGCAGTTCTTC | CASSHAGRPGQFF
TRBJ2-3 | once | TRBD2 | TRBV2 | TGTGCCAGCACCGGGACTAGCGGGAGGTGCACAGATACGCAGTATTTT | CASTGTSGRCTDTQYF
TRBJ2-7 | NA | NA | TRBV7-6 | TGTGCCAGCAGCTCCCTCTCGTCAAGGGAGCAGTACTTC | CASSSLSSREQYF
TRBJ1-6 | NA | NA | TRBV7-8 | TGTGCCAGCAGCCCCCTCGGCCGGGATGGGGATAATTCACCCCTCCACTTT | CASSPLGRDGDNSPLHF
TRBJ1-6 | NA | NA | TRBV5-1 | TGCGCCAGCAGCTTGGACAGGTTCTCACCCCGCCACTTT | CASSLDRFSPRHF
TRBJ2-2 | few | NA | TRBV7-3 | TGTGCCAGCAGCTCCCTACCGAACACCGGGGAGCTGTTTTTT | CASSSLPNTGELFF
TRBJ2-7 | few | NA | TRBV10-3 | TGTGCCATCATAAGTTCCCGGGTTATCTACGAGCAGTACTTC | CAIISSRVIYEQYF
TRBJ1-1 | NA | NA | TRBV20-1 | TGCAGTGCTAGAGATTTCCGGAAGAACACTGAAGCTTTCTTT | CSARDFRKNTEAFF
TRBJ1-1 | few | NA | TRBV20-1 | TGCAGTGCGAGCAGGGAGGTCACTGAAGCTTTCTTT | CSASREVTEAFF
TRBJ1-2 | NA | NA | TRBV29-1 | TGCAGCGTTGGTCTAGGGGAGAGGTATGGCTACACCTTC | CSVGLGERYGYTF
TRBJ2-5 | NA | NA | TRBV14 | TGTGCCAGCAGCCAAGACCCATCCCCCGGCCGAGAGCAGTACTTC | CASSQDPSPGREQYF
TRBJ2-3 | many | NA | TRBV6-2/TRBV6-3 | TGTGCCAGCAGTTACCTCTTAGACCCGGACACAGATACGCAGTATTTT | CASSYLLDPDTDTQYF
TRBJ2-7 | few | NA | TRBV27 | TGTGCCAGCAGTTTATCGGCTAGATACGAGCAGTACTTC | CASSLSARYEQYF
TRBJ2-7 | once | TRBD2 | TRBV7-9 | TGTGCCAGCAGCTCCCCACTAGCGGGAGAAACTTCAGGCGCCTACGAGCAGTACTTC | CASSSPLAGETSGAYEQYF
TRBJ2-7 | few | NA | TRBV7-9 | TGTGCCAGCAGCCTGACGCAGGGAGCCTCCTACGAGCAGTACTTC | CASSLTQGASYEQYF
TRBJ2-1 | NA | TRBD2 | TRBV15 | TGTGCCACCAGCTTTCTCGAGCGGGATGTCGAGCAGTTCTTC | CATSFLERDVEQFF
TRBJ2-7 | few | NA | TRBV3-1 | TGTGCCAGCAGCCACGGACAGTTGTCCTACGAGCAGTACTTC | CASSHGQLSYEQYF
TRBJ2-1 | once | NA | TRBV6-5 | TGTGCCAGCAGAAACAGCCCAGGCTCCTACAATGAGCAGTTCTTC | CASRNSPGSYNEQFF
TRBJ2-1 | few | TRBD2 | TRBV9 | TGTGCCAGCAACCGGGGGGTAGCGGGGGGGAATGAGCAGTTCTTC | CASNRGVAGGNEQFF
TRBJ1-5 | NA | TRBD1 | TRBV5-1 | TGCGCCAGCAGCTTGGCCACAGGGGTTCAGCCCCAGCATTTT | CASSLATGVQPQHF
TRBJ2-7 | NA | TRBD2 | TRBV7-2 | TGTGCCAGCAGCTTAGCGGGAGGGCCGCAGTACTTC | CASSLAGGPQYF
TRBJ2-1 | NA | NA | TRBV2 | TGTGCCAGCAGGTGGGGACTGGAGCTTAATGAGCAGTTCTTC | CASRWGLELNEQFF
TRBJ1-2 | NA | NA | TRBV25-1 | TGTGCTAGCAGTGGCCACGTAATGGGGGCCGGGGGCTACACCTTC | CASSGHVMGAGGYTF
TRBJ1-6 | few | NA | TRBV14 | TGTGCCAGCAGCCAAAGTCCTTCACCCCTCCACTTT | CASSQSPSPLHF
TRBJ1-4 | few | NA | TRBV12-3/TRBV12-4 | TGTGCCAGCAGTTTCTGGGACGTTTCCCGGCGGGCTAATGAAAAACTGTTTTTT | CASSFWDVSRRANEKLFF
TRBJ1-1 | few | NA | TRBV29-1 | TGCAGCGTTGAAGGCGGTGTGTTGAACACTGAAGCTTTCTTT | CSVEGGVLNTEAFF
TRBJ2-7 | many | NA | TRBV4-1 | TGCGCCAGCAGCCAAGAAGCCTTCTACGAGCAGTACTTC | CASSQEAFYEQYF
TRBJ2-3 | NA | NA | TRBV12-3/TRBV12-4 | TGTGCCAGCGAAAACAGGAAGAGCACAGATACGCAGTATTTT | CASENRKSTDTQYF
TRBJ2-7 | NA | NA | TRBV2 | TGTGCCAGCAGTTACCGGGACTCTACATACGAGCAGTACTTC | CASSYRDSTYEQYF
TRBJ2-1 | few | NA | TRBV3-1 | TGTGCCAGCAGCCAAGACGCCTCCTGGGCCAGCAATGAGCAGTTCTTC | CASSQDASWASNEQFF
TRBJ1-2 | NA | NA | TRBV27 | TGTGCCAGCAGTTCAGGGGCTGACGGCTACACCTTC | CASSSGADGYTF
TRBJ2-1 | NA | NA | TRBV7-9 | TGTGCCAGCAGCGACGGACTGGGCTACAATGAGCAGTTCTTC | CASSDGLGYNEQFF